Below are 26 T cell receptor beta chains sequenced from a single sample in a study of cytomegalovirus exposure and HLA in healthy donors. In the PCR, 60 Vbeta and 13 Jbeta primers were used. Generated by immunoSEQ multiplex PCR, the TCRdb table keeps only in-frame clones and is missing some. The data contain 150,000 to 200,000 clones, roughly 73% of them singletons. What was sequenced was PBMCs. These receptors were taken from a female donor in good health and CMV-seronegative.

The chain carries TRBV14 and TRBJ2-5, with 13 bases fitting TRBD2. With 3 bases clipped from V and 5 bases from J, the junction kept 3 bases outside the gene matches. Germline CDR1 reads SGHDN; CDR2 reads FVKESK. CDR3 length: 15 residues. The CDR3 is CASSQRTSGSETQYF. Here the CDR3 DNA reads TGTGCCAGCAGCCAGAGGACTAGCGGGAGTGAGACCCAGTACTTC.

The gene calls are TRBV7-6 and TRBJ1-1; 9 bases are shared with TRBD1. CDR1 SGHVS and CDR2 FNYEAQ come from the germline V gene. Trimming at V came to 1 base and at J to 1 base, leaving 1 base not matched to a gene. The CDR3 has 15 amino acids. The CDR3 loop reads CASSLGGQGNTEAFF. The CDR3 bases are TGTGCCAGCAGCTTAGGGGGACAGGGGAACACTGAAGCTTTCTTT.

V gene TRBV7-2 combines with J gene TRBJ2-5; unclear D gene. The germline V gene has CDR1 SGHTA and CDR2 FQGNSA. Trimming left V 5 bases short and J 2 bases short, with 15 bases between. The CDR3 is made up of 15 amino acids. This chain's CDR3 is CASSPATQPQETQYF. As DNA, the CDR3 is TGTGCCAGCAGCCCGGCGACACAACCTCAAGAGACCCAGTACTTC.

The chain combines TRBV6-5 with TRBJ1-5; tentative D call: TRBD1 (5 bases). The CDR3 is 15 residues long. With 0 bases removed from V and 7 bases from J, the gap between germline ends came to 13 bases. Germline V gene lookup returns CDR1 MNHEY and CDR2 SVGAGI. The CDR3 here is CASSYSRVGGQPQHF. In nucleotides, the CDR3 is TGTGCCAGCAGTTACTCGCGGGTCGGGGGACAGCCCCAGCATTTT.

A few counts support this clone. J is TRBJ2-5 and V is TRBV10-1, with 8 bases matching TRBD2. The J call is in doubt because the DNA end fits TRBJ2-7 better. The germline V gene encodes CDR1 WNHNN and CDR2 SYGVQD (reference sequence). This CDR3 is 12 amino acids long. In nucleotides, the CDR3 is TGCGCCAGCAGTAGCGGGAGTTACGAGCAGTACTTC. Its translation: CASSSGSYEQYF.

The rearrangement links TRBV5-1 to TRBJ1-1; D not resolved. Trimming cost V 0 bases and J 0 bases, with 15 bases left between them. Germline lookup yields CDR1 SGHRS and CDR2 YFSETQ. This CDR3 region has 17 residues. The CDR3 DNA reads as TGCGCCAGCAGCTTGGATGTAACAGACGTAATGAACACTGAAGCTTTCTTT. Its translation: CASSLDVTDVMNTEAFF.

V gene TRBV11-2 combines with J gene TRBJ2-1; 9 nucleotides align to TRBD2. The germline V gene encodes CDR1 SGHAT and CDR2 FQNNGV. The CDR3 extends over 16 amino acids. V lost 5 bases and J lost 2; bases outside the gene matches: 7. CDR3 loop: CASSPRLAATYNEQFF. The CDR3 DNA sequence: TGTGCCAGCAGCCCTCGACTAGCGGCGACCTACAATGAGCAGTTCTTC.

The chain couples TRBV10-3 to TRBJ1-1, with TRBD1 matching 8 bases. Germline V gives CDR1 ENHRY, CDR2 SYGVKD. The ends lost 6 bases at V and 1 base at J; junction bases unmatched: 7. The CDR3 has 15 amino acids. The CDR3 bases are TGTGCCATCAGCTTACAGACAGGGGCGAACACTGAAGCTTTCTTT. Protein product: CAISLQTGANTEAFF.

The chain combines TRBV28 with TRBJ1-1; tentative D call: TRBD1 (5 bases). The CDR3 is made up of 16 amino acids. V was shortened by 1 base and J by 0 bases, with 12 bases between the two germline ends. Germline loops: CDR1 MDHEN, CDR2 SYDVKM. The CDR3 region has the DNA TGTGCCAGCAGTTTATTTTTGGGGCGGTTGAACACTGAAGCTTTCTTT. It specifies CASSLFLGRLNTEAFF.

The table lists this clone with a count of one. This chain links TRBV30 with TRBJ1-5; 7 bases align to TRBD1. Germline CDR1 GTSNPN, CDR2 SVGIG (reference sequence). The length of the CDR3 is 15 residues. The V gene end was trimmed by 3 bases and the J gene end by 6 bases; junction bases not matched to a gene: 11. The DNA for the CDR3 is TGTGCCTGGAGAGGAAACAGGGGCGCCGGTCAGCCCCAGCATTTT. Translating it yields CAWRGNRGAGQPQHF.

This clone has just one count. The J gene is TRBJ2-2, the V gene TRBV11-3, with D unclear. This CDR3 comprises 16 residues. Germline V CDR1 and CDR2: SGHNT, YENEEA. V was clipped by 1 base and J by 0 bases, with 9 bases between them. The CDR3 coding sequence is TGTGCCAGCAGCTTAGGTTCCGGAGCGAACACCGGGGAGCTGTTTTTT. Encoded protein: CASSLGSGANTGELFF.

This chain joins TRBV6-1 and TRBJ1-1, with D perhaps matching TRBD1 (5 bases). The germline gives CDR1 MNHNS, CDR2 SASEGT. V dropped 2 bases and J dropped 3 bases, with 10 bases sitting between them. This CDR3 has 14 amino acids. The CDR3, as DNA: TGTGCCAGCAGTGAATTTGCAGGGCACACTGAAGCTTTCTTT. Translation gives CASSEFAGHTEAFF.

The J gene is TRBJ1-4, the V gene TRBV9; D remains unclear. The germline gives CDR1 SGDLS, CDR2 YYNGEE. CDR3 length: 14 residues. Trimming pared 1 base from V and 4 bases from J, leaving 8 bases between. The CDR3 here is CASSVLADNEKLFF. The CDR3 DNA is TGTGCCAGCAGCGTATTGGCGGATAATGAAAAACTGTTTTTT. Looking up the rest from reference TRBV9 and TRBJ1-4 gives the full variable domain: DSGVTQTPKHLITATGQRVTLRCSPRSGDLSVYWYQQSLDQGLQFLIQYYNGEERAKGNILERFSAQQFPDLHSELNLSSLELGDSALYFCASSVLADNEKLFFGSGTQLSVL.

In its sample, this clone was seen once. Here the CDR3 DNA reads TGTGCCAGCAGTTTGGAGGTCTTAAACACTGAAGCTTTCTTT. Amino acid sequence: CASSLEVLNTEAFF. The chain combines TRBV28 with TRBJ1-1; D ambiguous. Germline values: CDR1 MDHEN, CDR2 SYDVKM. Deletions cut 3 bases from V and 2 bases from J, with 10 bases between. CDR3 size: 14 residues.

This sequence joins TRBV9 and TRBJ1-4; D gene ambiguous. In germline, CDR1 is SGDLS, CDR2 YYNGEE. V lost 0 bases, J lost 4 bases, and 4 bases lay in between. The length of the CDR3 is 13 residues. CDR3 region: CASSVELNEKLFF. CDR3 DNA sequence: TGTGCCAGCAGCGTAGAACTTAATGAAAAACTGTTTTTT.

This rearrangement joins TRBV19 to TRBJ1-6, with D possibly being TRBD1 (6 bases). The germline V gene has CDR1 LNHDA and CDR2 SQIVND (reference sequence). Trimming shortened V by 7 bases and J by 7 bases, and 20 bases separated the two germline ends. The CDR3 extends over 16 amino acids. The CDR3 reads CASTPSRQGKNSPLHF. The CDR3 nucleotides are TGTGCCAGTACCCCCTCCCGCCAGGGGAAAAATTCACCCCTCCACTTT. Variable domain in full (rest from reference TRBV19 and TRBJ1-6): DGGITQSPKYLFRKEGQNVTLSCEQNLNHDAMYWYRQDPGQGLRLIYYSQIVNDFQKGDIAEGYSVSREKKESFPLTVTSAQKNPTAFYLCASTPSRQGKNSPLHFGNGTRLTVT.

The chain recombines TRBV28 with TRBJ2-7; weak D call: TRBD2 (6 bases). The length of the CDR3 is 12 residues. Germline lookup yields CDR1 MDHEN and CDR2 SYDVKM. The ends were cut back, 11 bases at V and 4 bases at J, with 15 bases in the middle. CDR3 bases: TGTGCCGTCCTGGGACTTCTTTACGAGCAGTACTTC. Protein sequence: CAVLGLLYEQYF.

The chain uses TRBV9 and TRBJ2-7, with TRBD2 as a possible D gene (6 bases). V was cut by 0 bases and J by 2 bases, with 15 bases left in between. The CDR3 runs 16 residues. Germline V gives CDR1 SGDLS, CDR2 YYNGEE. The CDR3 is CASSVAQRVSPYEQYF. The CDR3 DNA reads TGTGCCAGCAGCGTAGCTCAGCGGGTCTCTCCCTACGAGCAGTACTTC.

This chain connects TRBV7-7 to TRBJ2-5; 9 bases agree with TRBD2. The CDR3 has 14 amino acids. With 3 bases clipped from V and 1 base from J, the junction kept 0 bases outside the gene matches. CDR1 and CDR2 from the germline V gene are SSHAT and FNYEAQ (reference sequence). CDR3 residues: CASSLTSGQETQYF. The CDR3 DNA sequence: TGTGCCAGCAGCTTGACTAGCGGCCAAGAGACCCAGTACTTC.

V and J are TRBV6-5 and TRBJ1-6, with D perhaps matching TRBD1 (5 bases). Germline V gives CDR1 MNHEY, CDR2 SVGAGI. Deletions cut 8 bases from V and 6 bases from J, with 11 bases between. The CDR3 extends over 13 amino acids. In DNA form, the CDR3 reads TGTGCCAGCCATAGGGGCCCTAATTCACCCCTCCACTTT. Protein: CASHRGPNSPLHF.

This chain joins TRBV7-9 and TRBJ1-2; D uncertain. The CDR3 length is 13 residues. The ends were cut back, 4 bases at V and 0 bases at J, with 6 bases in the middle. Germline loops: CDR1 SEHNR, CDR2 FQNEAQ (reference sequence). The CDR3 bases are TGTGCCAGCAGCTCAGGTGCTAACTATGGCTACACCTTC. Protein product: CASSSGANYGYTF.

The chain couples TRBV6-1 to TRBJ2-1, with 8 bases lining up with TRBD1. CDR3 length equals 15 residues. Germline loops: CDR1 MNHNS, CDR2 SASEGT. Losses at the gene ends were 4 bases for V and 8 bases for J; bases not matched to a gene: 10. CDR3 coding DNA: TGTGCCAGCAGTGCAAGTGACAGGGGTTCCGATGAGCAGTTCTTC. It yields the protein CASSASDRGSDEQFF.

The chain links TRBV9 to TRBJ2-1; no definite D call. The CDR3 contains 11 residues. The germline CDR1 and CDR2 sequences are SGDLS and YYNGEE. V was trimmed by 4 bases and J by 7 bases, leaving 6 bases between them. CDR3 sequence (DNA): TGTGCCAGCAGCTACGGGAATGAGCAGTTCTTC. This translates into CASSYGNEQFF.

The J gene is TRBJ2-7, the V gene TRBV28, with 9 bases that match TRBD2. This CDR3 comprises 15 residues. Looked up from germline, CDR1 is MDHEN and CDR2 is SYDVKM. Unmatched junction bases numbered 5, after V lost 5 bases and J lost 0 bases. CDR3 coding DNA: TGTGCCAGCAGTGGACTAGCGAGTCCCTCCTACGAGCAGTACTTC. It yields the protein CASSGLASPSYEQYF.

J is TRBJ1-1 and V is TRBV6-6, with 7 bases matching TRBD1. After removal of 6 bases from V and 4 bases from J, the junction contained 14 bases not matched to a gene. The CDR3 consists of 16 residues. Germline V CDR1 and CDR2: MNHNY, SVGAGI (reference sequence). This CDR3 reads CASSQNKAGGSTEAFF. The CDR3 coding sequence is TGTGCCAGCAGCCAGAACAAGGCAGGGGGAAGCACTGAAGCTTTCTTT.

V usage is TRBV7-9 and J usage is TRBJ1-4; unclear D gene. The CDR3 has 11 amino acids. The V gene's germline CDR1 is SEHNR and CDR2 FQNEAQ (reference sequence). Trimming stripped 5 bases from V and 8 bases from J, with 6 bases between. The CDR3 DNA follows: TGTGCCAGCAGCCCCCCGGAAAAACTGTTTTTT. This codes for CASSPPEKLFF.